Listed below are T cell receptor beta chains from one sample, sequenced in a study of persistence of HIV-infected CD4 T cells. Profiling relied on immunoSEQ multiplex PCR, and the TCRdb table lists in-frame clones only, not all of them. The sample shows more than 35,000 clones, approximately 80% of them seen only once. For these receptors, no antigen is known. This sample comprised CD4+ T cells sorted from PBMCs after roughly 18-hour stimulation, obtained from a patient who received antiretroviral therapy. The receptors originated from an adult man with HIV who was CMV-seropositive. CDR3s leave out the opening cysteine and the closing phenylalanine or tryptophan. Not every row has a clone size; where given, it reads once, few, many or a size class.

J | V | size | CDR3
TRBJ2-2 | TRBV18 | once | ASSPPAGDTGELF
TRBJ1-4 | TRBV14 | NA | ASSPGGNEKLF
TRBJ2-2 | TRBV9 | NA | ASSKRQGAGGELF
TRBJ2-1 | TRBV2 | NA | ASTENYNEQF
TRBJ2-2 | TRBV18 | NA | ASSPRRDPGELF
TRBJ1-1 | TRBV7-9 | few | ASSFSGTAGAF
TRBJ1-1 | TRBV10-1 | few | ASSDLANTEAF
TRBJ1-1 | TRBV19 | NA | ASSIVSGVNTEAF
TRBJ1-5 | TRBV20-1 | NA | SASGILGRSGNQPQH
TRBJ1-1 | TRBV28 | NA | ASSPPAQGRTEAF
TRBJ2-2 | TRBV12-3/TRBV12-4 | medium-sized | ASSLSSTGELF
TRBJ2-3 | TRBV4-1 | NA | ASSQVIRTRAGSADTQY
TRBJ1-4 | TRBV7-8 | NA | ASSLGGAPNNEKLF
TRBJ2-7 | TRBV30 | NA | AWSKSGGGEQY
TRBJ2-5 | TRBV7-9 | NA | ASSLGQNQETQY
TRBJ1-5 | TRBV28 | NA | ASSLGLPRGNQPQH
TRBJ2-2 | TRBV4-1 | few | ASSARAVAGELF
TRBJ2-3 | TRBV10-1 | once | ASSPAFPADTQY
TRBJ1-3 | TRBV29-1 | NA | SVLYSRNTIY
TRBJ2-2 | TRBV12-3/TRBV12-4 | NA | ASSSTGELF
TRBJ1-5 | TRBV6-1 | NA | ASSELGLGNQPQH
TRBJ2-7 | TRBV14 | NA | ASSQVRTGVHEQY
TRBJ2-1 | TRBV5-1 | few | ASSLAENSYNEQF
TRBJ2-1 | TRBV5-1 | NA | ASSPDAIASGGANEQF
TRBJ2-1 | TRBV7-2 | NA | ASSKAGGQFEQF
TRBJ2-1 | TRBV7-2 | NA | ASSTGGSRRNEQF
TRBJ1-1 | TRBV27 | once | ASSLTRQTEAF
TRBJ2-1 | TRBV2 | NA | ASSRLAGVYNEQF
TRBJ2-1 | TRBV19 | NA | ASSIGPGVRQF
TRBJ1-1 | TRBV2 | few | ASRPRQGANTEAF
TRBJ1-6 | TRBV7-6 | few | ASSLLLTGGSPLH
TRBJ1-4 | TRBV5-1 | NA | ASSLGGTATNEKLF
TRBJ2-6 | TRBV5-6 | NA | ASSLAGSGANVLT
TRBJ1-5 | TRBV6-5 | NA | ASTGQGARGQPQH
TRBJ1-3 | TRBV18 | NA | ASSLGNTIY
TRBJ2-7 | TRBV7-9 | NA | ASSLAGTGLPYEQY
TRBJ1-2 | TRBV27 | NA | ASGRGAYGYT
TRBJ1-2 | TRBV7-3 | medium-sized | ASGAGPFGGYT
TRBJ2-7 | TRBV10-2 | few | ASSEGLSGTGTYEQY
TRBJ1-3 | TRBV6-1 | medium-sized | ASSEHDSSPGNTIY
TRBJ1-5 | TRBV15 | few | ATSRDIGPEQPQH
TRBJ1-5 | TRBV15 | NA | ATSRETGLNQPQH
TRBJ2-1 | TRBV10-3 | NA | AISESMAGGSYNEQF
TRBJ1-1 | TRBV13 | few | ASSLDQGTNTEAF
TRBJ1-5 | TRBV4-1 | once | ASSQADLRSQPQH
TRBJ2-1 | TRBV6-4 | NA | ASSEVAGGQSYNEQF